The next 4 T cell receptor beta chains were all read from a single sample in a study of T-cell memory formation after mild COVID-19. Each CDR3 protein is one row after TCRdb ran MiXCR on the 5' RACE reads. The sample has roughly 310,000 distinct CDR3 sequences, approximately 15% seen once; the top ten hold 20% to 25%. Material for sequencing was PBMCs or a T cell subset sorted from them (not recorded which). The receptors originated from a man aged 18 to 30 who had mild COVID-19 (a few samples of this study predate the infection). Cell type and time point are not known.

This clonotype was seen a handful of times. Given a much more abundant clone one base away, this may be a read error. CDR3 protein: CASSEWQDTQYF. DNA for the CDR3: TGTGCCAGCAGTGAATGGCAAGATACGCAGTATTTT. V is TRBV25-1 and J is TRBJ2-3; no definite D call. From germline, CDR1 is MGHDK and CDR2 SYGVNS. V was trimmed by 1 base and J by 5 bases, leaving 4 bases between them. The CDR3 is made up of 12 amino acids.

This clonotype was seen at least ten times. V and J are TRBV4-1 and TRBJ1-2, with D possibly being TRBD1 (5 bases). Germline loops: CDR1 MGHRA, CDR2 YSYEKL. V gave up 3 bases and J gave up 6 bases, with 11 bases separating them. CDR3 length: 13 residues. Written as DNA, the CDR3 is TGCGCCAGCAGCCAGAAATGGGGGGATGGCTACACCTTC. It encodes CASSQKWGDGYTF.

The CDR3 protein is CASSAFEGYEQYF. For the CDR3, the DNA is TGTGCCAGCAGTGCCTTCGAGGGCTACGAGCAGTACTTC. The J gene is TRBJ2-7, the V gene TRBV6-5; D perhaps matches TRBD2 (5 bases). The CDR3 consists of 13 residues. Trimming cost V 5 bases and J 3 bases, with 11 bases left between them. CDR1 and CDR2 from the germline V gene are MNHEY and SVGAGI.

The sample holds a few counts of this clonotype. This chain uses TRBV5-5 with TRBJ2-7; TRBD2 aligns across 7 bases. V lost 1 base, J lost 0 bases, and 4 bases stayed unmatched. The CDR3 consists of 15 residues. Germline CDR1 SGHKS, CDR2 YYEKEE (reference sequence). In nucleotides, the CDR3 is TGTGCCAGCAGCTTGTCGCGGGGGAGCTCCTACGAGCAGTACTTC. Translation gives CASSLSRGSSYEQYF.